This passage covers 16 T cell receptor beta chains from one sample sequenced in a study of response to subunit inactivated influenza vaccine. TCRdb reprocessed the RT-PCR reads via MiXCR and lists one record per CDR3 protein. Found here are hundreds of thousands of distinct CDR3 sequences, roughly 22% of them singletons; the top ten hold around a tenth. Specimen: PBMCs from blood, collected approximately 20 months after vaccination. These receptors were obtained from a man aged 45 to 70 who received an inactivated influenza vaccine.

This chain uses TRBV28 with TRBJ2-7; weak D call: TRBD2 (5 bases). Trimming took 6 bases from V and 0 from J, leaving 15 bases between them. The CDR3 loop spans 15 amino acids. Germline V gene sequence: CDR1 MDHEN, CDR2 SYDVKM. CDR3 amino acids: CASRRGFAHSYEQYF. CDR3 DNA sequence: TGTGCCAGCAGGCGAGGGTTTGCACACTCCTACGAGCAGTACTTC.

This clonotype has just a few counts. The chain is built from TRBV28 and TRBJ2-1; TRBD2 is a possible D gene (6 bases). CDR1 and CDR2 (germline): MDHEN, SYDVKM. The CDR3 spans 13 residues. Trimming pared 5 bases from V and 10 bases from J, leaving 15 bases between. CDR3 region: CASSHTRGTEQFF. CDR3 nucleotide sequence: TGTGCCAGCAGTCACACGCGGGGAACGGAGCAGTTCTTC.

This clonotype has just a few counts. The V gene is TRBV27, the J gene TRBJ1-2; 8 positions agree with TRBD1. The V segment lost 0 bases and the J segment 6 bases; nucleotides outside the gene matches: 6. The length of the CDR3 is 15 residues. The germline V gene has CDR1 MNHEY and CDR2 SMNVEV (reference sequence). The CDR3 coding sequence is TGTGCCAGCAGTTTATCCCCGGACAGGGCCGATGGCTACACCTTC. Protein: CASSLSPDRADGYTF.

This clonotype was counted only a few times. The CDR3 DNA sequence: TGTGCCAGCAGCTTAGCGTGGGGGAAACTGTTTTTT. Amino acids: CASSLAWGKLFF. V is TRBV11-2 and J is TRBJ1-4; perhaps TRBD1 as D (5 bases). With 1 base removed from V and 11 bases from J, the gap between germline ends came to 8 bases. Per germline, CDR1 SGHAT and CDR2 FQNNGV. CDR3 size: 12 residues.

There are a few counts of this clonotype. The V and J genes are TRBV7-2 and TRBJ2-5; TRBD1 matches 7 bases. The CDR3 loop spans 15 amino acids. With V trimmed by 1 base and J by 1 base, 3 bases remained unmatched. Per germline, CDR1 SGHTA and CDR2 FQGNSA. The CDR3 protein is CASSLGGTAQETQYF. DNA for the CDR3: TGTGCCAGCAGCTTAGGGGGGACAGCCCAAGAGACCCAGTACTTC.

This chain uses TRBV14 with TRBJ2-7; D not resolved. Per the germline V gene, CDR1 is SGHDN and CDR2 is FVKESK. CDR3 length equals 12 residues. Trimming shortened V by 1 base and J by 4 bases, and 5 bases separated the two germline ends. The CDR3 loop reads CASSQVRYEQYF. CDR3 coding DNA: TGTGCCAGCAGCCAAGTTAGATACGAGCAGTACTTC. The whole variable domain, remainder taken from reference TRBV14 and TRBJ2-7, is EAGVTQFPSHSVIEKGQTVTLRCDPISGHDNLYWYRRVMGKEIKFLLHFVKESKQDESGMPNNRFLAERTGGTYSTLKVQPAELEDSGVYFCASSQVRYEQYFGPGTRLTVT.

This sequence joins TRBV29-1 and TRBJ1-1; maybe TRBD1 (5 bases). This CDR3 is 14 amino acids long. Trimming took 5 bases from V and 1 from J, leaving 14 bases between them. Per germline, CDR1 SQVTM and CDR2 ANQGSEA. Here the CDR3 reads CSVLSSGKNTEAFF. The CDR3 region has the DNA TGCAGCGTTCTTTCTTCAGGGAAGAACACTGAAGCTTTCTTT.

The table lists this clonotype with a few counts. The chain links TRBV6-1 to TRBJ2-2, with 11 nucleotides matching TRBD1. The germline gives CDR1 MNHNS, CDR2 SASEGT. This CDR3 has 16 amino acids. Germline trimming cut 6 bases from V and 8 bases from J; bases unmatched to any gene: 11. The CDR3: CASRARDRGIRGELFF. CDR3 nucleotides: TGTGCCAGCAGAGCCCGGGACAGGGGGATTCGGGGGGAGCTGTTTTTT.

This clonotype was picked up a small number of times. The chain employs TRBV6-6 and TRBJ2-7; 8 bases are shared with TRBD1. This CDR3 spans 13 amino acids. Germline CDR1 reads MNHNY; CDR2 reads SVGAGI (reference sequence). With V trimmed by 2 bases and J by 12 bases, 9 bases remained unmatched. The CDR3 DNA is TGTGCCAGCAGTTACACGACAGGGGCCCGGGGGTACTTC. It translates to CASSYTTGARGYF.

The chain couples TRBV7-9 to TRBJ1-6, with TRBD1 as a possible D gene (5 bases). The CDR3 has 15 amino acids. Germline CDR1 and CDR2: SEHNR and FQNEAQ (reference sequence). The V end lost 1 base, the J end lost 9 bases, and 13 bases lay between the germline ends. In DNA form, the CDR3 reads TGTGCCAGCAGCTTAGGGGGGACCGGGGGTTCACCCCTCCACTTT. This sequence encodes CASSLGGTGGSPLHF.

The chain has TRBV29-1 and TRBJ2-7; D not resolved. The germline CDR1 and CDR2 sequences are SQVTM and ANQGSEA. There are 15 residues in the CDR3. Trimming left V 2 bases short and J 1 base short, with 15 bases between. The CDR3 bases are TGCAGCGTTGAATTCCCCTATTCCGGGTCCTACGAGCAGTACTTC. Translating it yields CSVEFPYSGSYEQYF.

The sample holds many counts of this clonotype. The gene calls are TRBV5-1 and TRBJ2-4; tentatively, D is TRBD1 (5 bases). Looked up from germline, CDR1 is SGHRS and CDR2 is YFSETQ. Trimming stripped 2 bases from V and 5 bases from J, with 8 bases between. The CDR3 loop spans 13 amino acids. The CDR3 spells CASSLTRENIQYF. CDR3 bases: TGCGCCAGCAGCTTAACCAGGGAAAACATTCAGTACTTC.

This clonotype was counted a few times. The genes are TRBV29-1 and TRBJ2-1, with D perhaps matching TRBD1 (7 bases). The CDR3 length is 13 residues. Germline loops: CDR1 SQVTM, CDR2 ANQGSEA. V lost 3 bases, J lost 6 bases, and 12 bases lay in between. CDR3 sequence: CSVDSQGGNEQFF. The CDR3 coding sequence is TGCAGCGTTGATAGTCAGGGGGGCAATGAGCAGTTCTTC.

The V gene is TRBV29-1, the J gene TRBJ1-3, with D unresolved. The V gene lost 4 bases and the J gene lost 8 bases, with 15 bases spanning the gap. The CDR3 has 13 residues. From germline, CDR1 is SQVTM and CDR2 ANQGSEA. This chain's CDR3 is CSVARTLEDTIYF. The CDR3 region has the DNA TGCAGCGTTGCGCGTACGCTAGAGGACACCATATATTTT.

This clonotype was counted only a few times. CDR3 nucleotides: TGTGCCAGCAGCGTAGAACGGAACTATGGCTACACCTTC. As protein: CASSVERNYGYTF. The chain combines TRBV9 with TRBJ1-2, with no clear D. The germline gives CDR1 SGDLS, CDR2 YYNGEE. The germline V and J ends were trimmed by 0 bases and 2 bases, with 5 bases remaining between them. This CDR3 contains 13 residues. The variable domain in full, completed from reference TRBV9 and TRBJ1-2, reads DSGVTQTPKHLITATGQRVTLRCSPRSGDLSVYWYQQSLDQGLQFLIQYYNGEERAKGNILERFSAQQFPDLHSELNLSSLELGDSALYFCASSVERNYGYTFGSGTRLTVV.

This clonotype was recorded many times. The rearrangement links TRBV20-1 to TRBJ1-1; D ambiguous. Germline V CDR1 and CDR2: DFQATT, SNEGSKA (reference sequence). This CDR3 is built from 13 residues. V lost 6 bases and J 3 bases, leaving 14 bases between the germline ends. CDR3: CSANRAWDTEAFF. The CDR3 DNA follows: TGCAGTGCGAACCGGGCCTGGGACACTGAAGCTTTCTTT.